The rows below give T cell receptor beta chains drawn from one sample of a study of T cell repertoires in cytomegalovirus infection. These receptors are not linked to any known antigen. TCRdb independently ran MiXCR on the reads; one entry per CDR3 protein. The sample carries about 220,000 distinct CDR3 sequences, 38% recorded once. Specimen: CD8+ T cells from cultured PBMCs, collected from culture after CMV antigen stimulation. These receptors were taken from a human donor in good health (CMV status not recorded). Some clones in this sample may be carry-over from other donors' samples. Both conserved end residues are part of each CDR3. Fields, in order: clone size, V gene, J gene, CDR3 protein. Some rows mark clone size as missing; the rest say once, few, many or name a class of expanded clone.

size: few
V: TRBV12-3/TRBV12-4
J: TRBJ1-5
CDR3: CASTFRLAGVNQPQHF

size: -
V: TRBV27
J: TRBJ2-2
CDR3: CASRRAGEGIGELFF

size: -
V: TRBV15
J: TRBJ2-2
CDR3: CATSRDYVGVSTGELFF

size: -
V: TRBV11-2
J: TRBJ2-1
CDR3: CASSLSTSGTYNEQFF

size: -
V: TRBV27
J: TRBJ2-2
CDR3: CASSSIRTGLNTGELFF

size: -
V: TRBV12-5
J: TRBJ2-1
CDR3: CASASPNEQFF

size: -
V: TRBV27
J: TRBJ1-3
CDR3: CASRDRGLGNTIYF

size: -
V: TRBV7-9
J: TRBJ1-2
CDR3: CASSLVVTMTSVGYGYTF

size: few
V: TRBV7-9
J: TRBJ1-2
CDR3: CASSAPDRVPGYTF

size: many
V: TRBV28
J: TRBJ2-3
CDR3: CASSHPGLQKDTQYF

size: -
V: TRBV7-6
J: TRBJ2-3
CDR3: CASSYPVVHTQYF

size: -
V: TRBV6-6
J: TRBJ2-7
CDR3: CASSDPGSSSSYEQYF

size: -
V: TRBV13
J: TRBJ2-3
CDR3: CASSLVSSNRLGTSTDTQYF

size: -
V: TRBV27
J: TRBJ1-2
CDR3: CASMGDTAYGYTF

size: -
V: TRBV12-3/TRBV12-4
J: TRBJ2-1
CDR3: CASSLGRGFNEQFF

size: -
V: TRBV7-8
J: TRBJ1-4
CDR3: CASSLDRSNGKLFF

size: few
V: TRBV2
J: TRBJ2-6
CDR3: CASRRGTGLSGANVLTF